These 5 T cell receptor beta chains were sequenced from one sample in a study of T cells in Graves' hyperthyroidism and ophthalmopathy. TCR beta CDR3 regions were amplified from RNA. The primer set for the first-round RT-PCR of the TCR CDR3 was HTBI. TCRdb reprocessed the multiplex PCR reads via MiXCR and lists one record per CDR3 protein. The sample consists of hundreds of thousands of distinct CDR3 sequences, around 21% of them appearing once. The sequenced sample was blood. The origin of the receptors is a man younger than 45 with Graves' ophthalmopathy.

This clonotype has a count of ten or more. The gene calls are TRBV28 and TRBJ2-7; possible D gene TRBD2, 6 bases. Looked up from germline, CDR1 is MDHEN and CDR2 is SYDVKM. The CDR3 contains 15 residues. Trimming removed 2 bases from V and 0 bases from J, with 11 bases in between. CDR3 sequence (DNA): TGTGCCAGCAGTTTAACACGGGACTTCTCCTACGAGCAGTACTTC. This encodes CASSLTRDFSYEQYF.

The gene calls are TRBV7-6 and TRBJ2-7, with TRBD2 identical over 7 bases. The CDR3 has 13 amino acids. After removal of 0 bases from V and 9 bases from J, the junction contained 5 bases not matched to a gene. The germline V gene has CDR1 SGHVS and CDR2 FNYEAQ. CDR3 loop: CASSLAGVAGQYF. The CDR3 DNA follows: TGTGCCAGCAGCTTAGCGGGGGTAGCGGGGCAGTACTTC.

This CDR3 is CATSGPWGPYTDTQYF. The CDR3, as DNA: TGTGCCACCAGCGGGCCTTGGGGGCCGTACACAGATACGCAGTATTTT. The V call is TRBV15, the J call TRBJ2-3; tentatively, D is TRBD1 (6 bases). Trimming shortened V by 5 bases and J by 2 bases, and 17 bases separated the two germline ends. The V gene's germline CDR1 is LNHNV and CDR2 YYDKDF (reference sequence). The CDR3 length is 16 residues.

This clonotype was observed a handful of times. The CDR3 sequence: CASSDGASTDTQYF. The CDR3 nucleotides are TGTGCCAGCAGTGACGGAGCTAGCACAGATACGCAGTATTTT. V and J are TRBV2 and TRBJ2-3; D call uncertain. The ends were cut back, 3 bases at V and 0 bases at J, with 7 bases in the middle. Germline values: CDR1 SNHLY, CDR2 FYNNEI. The length of the CDR3 is 14 residues.

The chain's CDR3 is CASSFFPLSGPKRGAYNEQFF. The DNA of the CDR3 is TGTGCCAGCAGTTTTTTCCCACTATCCGGACCTAAGCGGGGGGCCTACAATGAGCAGTTCTTC. The rearrangement links TRBV28 to TRBJ2-1; 9 bases align to TRBD2. Trimming cost V 3 bases and J 2 bases; bases outside gene matches: 20. The CDR3 consists of 21 residues. Germline V lookup: CDR1 MDHEN, CDR2 SYDVKM. Complete variable domain (other parts from reference TRBV28 and TRBJ2-1): DVKVTQSSRYLVKRTGEKVFLECVQDMDHENMFWYRQDPGLGLRLIYFSYDVKMKEKGDIPEGYSVSREKKERFSLILESASTNQTSMYLCASSFFPLSGPKRGAYNEQFFGPGTRLTVL.